This T cell receptor (beta chain) was recovered during a study of OX40 agonist ivuxolimab in advanced cancers. Study-level information: Three partial responders included one hepatocellular carcinoma patient and two cutaneous melanoma patients.

The J segment lost 1 base and the V segment lost 0 bases, leaving 3 bases of the junction unmatched. This CDR3 contains 17 residues. Germline-derived CDR1 and CDR2 are SGHTA and FQGNSA. Notes on this clone: Its antigen is unidentified.

Measured with immunoSEQ multiplex PCR; TCRdb has only the in-frame clones, and not every one. The sample includes tens of thousands of clones, around 88% of them seen just once. Study-wide results and limits: The 0.1-3.0 mg/kg partial responders had among the lowest clonal expansion.

The source was CD4+ or CD8+ T cells sorted from blood, collected in a trial of the OX40 agonist ivuxolimab. V usage is TRBV7-2 and J usage is TRBJ2-5, with TRBD2 matching over 12 bases. The receptor's source is an adult with an advanced solid tumor such as melanoma, head and neck, liver or kidney cancer. This CDR3 reads CASSLALAGGLQETQYF. The CDR3 DNA reads as TGTGCCAGCAGCTTAGCCCTAGCGGGGGGGCTCCAAGAGACCCAGTACTTC.